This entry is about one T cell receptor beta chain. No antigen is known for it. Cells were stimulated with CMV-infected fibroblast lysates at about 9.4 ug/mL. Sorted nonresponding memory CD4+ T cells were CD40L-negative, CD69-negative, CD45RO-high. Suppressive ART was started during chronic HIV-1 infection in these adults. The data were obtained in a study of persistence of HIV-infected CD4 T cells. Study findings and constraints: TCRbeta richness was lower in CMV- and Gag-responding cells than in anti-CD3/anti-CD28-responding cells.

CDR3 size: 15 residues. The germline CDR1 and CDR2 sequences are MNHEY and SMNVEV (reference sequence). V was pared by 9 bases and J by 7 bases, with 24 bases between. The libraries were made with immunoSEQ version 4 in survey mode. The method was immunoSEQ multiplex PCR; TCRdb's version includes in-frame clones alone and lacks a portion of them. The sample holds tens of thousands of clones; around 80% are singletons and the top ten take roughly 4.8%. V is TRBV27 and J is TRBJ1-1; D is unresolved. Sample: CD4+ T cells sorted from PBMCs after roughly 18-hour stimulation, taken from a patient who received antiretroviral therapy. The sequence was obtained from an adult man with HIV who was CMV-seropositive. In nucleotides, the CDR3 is TGTGCCAGGACCGTTAGTCGGCCAAGAACAATTGAAGCTTTCTTT. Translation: CARTVSRPRTIEAFF.